Listed below are T cell receptor beta chains from one sample, sequenced in a study of blood T cell repertoires in COVID-19. Assay: immunoSEQ multiplex PCR; the TCRdb copy retains only in-frame clones and omits some. This table holds 60,000 to 95,000 clones, under 80% found once. The sample comprised peripheral blood. These receptors were collected from a human donor with acute or convalescent COVID-19. The donor label of this sample is uncertain. Both conserved end residues are part of each CDR3. The order of the fields is V gene, D gene, J gene, CDR3 protein. A D gene is named only where the DNA matches it firmly.

TRBV2	.	TRBJ2-3	CASRVTGRGADTQYF
TRBV9	.	TRBJ1-6	CASSSGQFLGSPLHF
TRBV2	.	TRBJ1-1	CASRGGGGLKTAEAFF
TRBV10-3	TRBD1	TRBJ1-2	CAISESGQGSGYTF
TRBV2	.	TRBJ1-1	CASAWQGNTEAFF
TRBV18	TRBD1	TRBJ1-1	CASSLGQMAQNTEAFF
TRBV29-1	.	TRBJ2-2	CSVEDRREGPGELFF
TRBV2	.	TRBJ2-2	CASNQGHLNTGELFF
TRBV19	TRBD2	TRBJ2-7	CASTSSETSGSSEQYF
TRBV2	TRBD2	TRBJ2-7	CASSEAAGGSGEQYF
TRBV5-6	TRBD1	TRBJ1-2	CASSLVPPDRVHGYTF
TRBV5-1	.	TRBJ2-5	CASSPLTSQETQYF
TRBV6-5	TRBD1	TRBJ2-7	CASSPRTGGPYEQYF
TRBV9	TRBD2	TRBJ2-1	CASTEAGPGGEQFF
TRBV2	TRBD2	TRBJ2-1	CASKGTREYNEQFF
TRBV3-1/TRBV3-2	.	TRBJ2-2	CASVAQASQNTGELFF
TRBV6-5	.	TRBJ1-6	CASKLRDRNNSPLHF
TRBV21-1	.	TRBJ2-1	CASRKSTGAGTYNEQFF
TRBV28	.	TRBJ2-1	CASSLRGVNEQFF
TRBV5-4	.	TRBJ1-3	CASSLAGSGNTIYF
TRBV6-5	TRBD1	TRBJ1-4	CASSNDRGDNEKLFF
TRBV28	TRBD1	TRBJ1-4	CASSTGQPEKLFF
TRBV25-1	.	TRBJ1-2	CASSEYSGEAGYGYTF
TRBV5-4	TRBD1	TRBJ1-4	CASSLAQGANEKLFF
TRBV5-1	.	TRBJ2-5	CASSFGETQYF
TRBV5-1	TRBD1	TRBJ1-4	CASSLGQGVEKLFF
TRBV30	.	TRBJ1-6	CAWSQGIDNSPLHF
TRBV11-3	.	TRBJ2-7	CASSINSVYEQYF
TRBV2	TRBD1	TRBJ1-6	CASSAGTGNSPLHF
TRBV2	.	TRBJ1-1	CASSATTDRTEAFF
TRBV20-1	.	TRBJ1-2	CSASDGASVHGYTF